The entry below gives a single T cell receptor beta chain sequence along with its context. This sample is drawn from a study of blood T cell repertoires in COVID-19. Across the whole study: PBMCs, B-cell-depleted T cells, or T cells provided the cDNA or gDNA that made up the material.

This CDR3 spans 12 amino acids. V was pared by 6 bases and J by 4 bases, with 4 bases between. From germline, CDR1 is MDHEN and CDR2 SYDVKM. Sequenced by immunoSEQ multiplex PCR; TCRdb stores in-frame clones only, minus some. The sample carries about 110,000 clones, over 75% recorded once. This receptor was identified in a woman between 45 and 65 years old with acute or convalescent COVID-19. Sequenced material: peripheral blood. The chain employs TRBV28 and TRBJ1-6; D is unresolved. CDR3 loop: CASSRYNSPLHF. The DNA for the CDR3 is TGTGCCAGCAGCCGTTATAATTCACCCCTCCACTTT.